Below are 18 T cell receptor beta chains sequenced from a single sample in a study of T cell responses to AZD1222 COVID-19 vaccine. Some clones are missing from TCRdb's copy, which holds only in-frame ones; the method was immunoSEQ multiplex PCR. Found here are roughly 120,000 clones, 81% of them singletons; the top ten hold 4% to 5%. The specimen was peripheral blood, collected on day 0 of AZD1222 vaccination. The receptor set was obtained from an adult in good health.

The V gene is TRBV4-3, the J gene TRBJ2-7; 8 positions match TRBD1. J was trimmed by 7 bases and V by 0 bases; bases with no gene match: 8. The CDR3 spans 15 residues. Germline CDR1 is LGHNA and CDR2 is YSLEER. For the CDR3, the DNA is TGCGCCAGCAGCCAAGATGGCCAGGGGGCGGAGGAGCAGTACTTC. Amino acid sequence: CASSQDGQGAEEQYF.

The genes are TRBV18 and TRBJ1-5, with D possibly being TRBD1 (6 bases). The length of the CDR3 is 17 residues. From germline, CDR1 is KGHSH and CDR2 LQKENI. With 1 base removed from V and 3 bases from J, the gap between germline ends came to 16 bases. DNA for the CDR3: TGTGCCAGCTCACCACTAGGGGTAAGGGGGGACAATCAGCCCCAGCATTTT. Amino acids: CASSPLGVRGDNQPQHF. The whole variable domain, filled in from reference TRBV18 and TRBJ1-5, reads NAGVMQNPRHLVRRRGQEARLRCSPMKGHSHVYWYRQLPEEGLKFMVYLQKENIIDESGMPKERFSAEFPKEGPSILRIQQVVRGDSAAYFCASSPLGVRGDNQPQHFGDGTRLSIL.

The count of this clone is one. The V and J genes are TRBV28 and TRBJ2-7; a possible D gene is TRBD2 (6 bases). This CDR3 is built from 16 residues. Between the trimmed V and J ends, which lost 2 bases and 1 base, there was a span of 15 bases. Germline V lookup: CDR1 MDHEN, CDR2 SYDVKM. The CDR3 bases are TGTGCCAGCAGTTTACCGGCCGGGGGAAAATCCTACGAGCAGTACTTC. Translation: CASSLPAGGKSYEQYF.

The chain has TRBV7-2 and TRBJ2-3, with 11 bases lining up with TRBD2. The germline gives CDR1 SGHTA, CDR2 FQGNSA. CDR3 length: 16 residues. Trimming cost V 5 bases and J 1 base; bases outside gene matches: 5. The CDR3 bases are TGTGCCAGCAGCGGAGGACTAGCGGGCCGCACAGATACGCAGTATTTT. Protein product: CASSGGLAGRTDTQYF.

Note on this clone: The junction shows a germline mismatch at one end, possibly a read error. The rearrangement uses TRBV18 and TRBJ2-2; 9 bases map to TRBD2. This CDR3 has 16 residues. Germline CDR1 KGHSH, CDR2 LQKENI. CDR3 nucleotide sequence: TGTGCCAGCTCACCAACGTCTAGCGGGACCACCCGGGAGCTGTTTTTT. This codes for CASSPTSSGTTRELFF.

This clone was observed a few times. This chain links TRBV2 with TRBJ1-2, with D possibly being TRBD1 (5 bases). With 7 bases removed from V and 2 bases from J, the gap between germline ends came to 11 bases. CDR1 is SNHLY and CDR2 is FYNNEI in the germline V gene. There are 13 residues in the CDR3. The CDR3 loop is CASIVRGNYGYTF. CDR3 DNA: TGTGCCAGCATAGTTAGGGGAAACTATGGCTACACCTTC.

CDR3 protein: CASSLGGLADNEQFF. Written as DNA, the CDR3 is TGTGCCAGCAGCTTGGGGGGGCTAGCGGACAATGAGCAGTTCTTC. The genes are TRBV7-2 and TRBJ2-1; D is possibly TRBD2 (7 bases). The CDR3 contains 15 residues. CDR1 SGHTA and CDR2 FQGNSA come from the germline V gene. The V end was cut by 3 bases, the J end by 5 bases, with 14 bases between.

This clone was picked up one time. CDR3 amino acids: CASERSGGSYNEQFF. The CDR3 bases are TGTGCCAGCGAACGTAGCGGGGGCTCCTACAATGAGCAGTTCTTC. V usage is TRBV6-5 and J usage is TRBJ2-1, with TRBD2 matching over 9 bases. This CDR3 region has 15 residues. V dropped 8 bases and J dropped 0; count of bases not matched to a gene: 5. CDR1 is MNHEY and CDR2 is SVGAGI in the germline V gene.

This sequence joins TRBV4-3 and TRBJ1-2; no firm D call. This CDR3 has 13 residues. Between the trimmed V and J ends, which lost 1 base and 5 bases, there was a span of 8 bases. Germline V gene data show CDR1 as LGHNA and CDR2 as YSLEER. The CDR3 reads CASSQGQSYGYTF. The CDR3 DNA follows: TGCGCCAGCAGCCAAGGACAATCGTATGGCTACACCTTC.

This clone has only a few counts. The rearrangement uses TRBV6-2 or TRBV6-3 and TRBJ1-5; weak D call: TRBD1 (5 bases). Germline assignment: CDR1 MNHEY and CDR2 SVGEGT. Deletions cut 4 bases from V and 6 bases from J, with 16 bases between. The CDR3 totals 15 residues. The CDR3, as DNA: TGTGCCAGCAGTTTGGTAGGGACGAGCGGTCAGCCCCAGCATTTT. Its protein is CASSLVGTSGQPQHF.

The chain has TRBV6-2 or TRBV6-3 and TRBJ1-1; unclear D gene. V was pared by 6 bases and J by 4 bases, with 15 bases between. CDR3 length: 14 amino acids. The V gene's germline CDR1 is MNHEY and CDR2 SVGEGT. This chain's CDR3 is CASSPDGVGTEAFF. The CDR3 region has the DNA TGTGCCAGCAGCCCCGATGGGGTGGGCACTGAAGCTTTCTTT.

Only one count was recorded for this clone. This chain joins TRBV18 and TRBJ1-3; 8 positions match TRBD1. The CDR3 has 16 residues. The ends lost 5 bases at V and 2 bases at J; junction bases unmatched: 8. The V gene's germline CDR1 is KGHSH and CDR2 LQKENI. CDR3: CASSGRGQVAGNTIYF. CDR3 sequence (DNA): TGTGCCAGCTCAGGACGGGGACAGGTCGCTGGAAACACCATATATTTT.

The chain uses TRBV5-5 and TRBJ1-2; TRBD1 is a possible D gene (6 bases). In germline, CDR1 is SGHKS, CDR2 YYEKEE (reference sequence). The CDR3 spans 15 residues. V lost 4 bases and J lost 0, with 13 bases in between. CDR3: CASSTRTEANYGYTF. CDR3 DNA sequence: TGTGCCAGCAGCACCCGGACAGAAGCTAACTATGGCTACACCTTC.

The chain has TRBV10-2 and TRBJ2-5; TRBD2 aligns across 8 bases. The junction had 11 bases not matched to a gene; V was cut back by 6 bases and J by 5 bases. The germline gives CDR1 WSHSY, CDR2 SAAADI. There are 15 residues in the CDR3. The chain's CDR3 is CASRQAGVPGETQYF. In DNA form, the CDR3 reads TGCGCCAGCAGACAAGCGGGGGTCCCTGGGGAGACCCAGTACTTC.

The rearrangement joins TRBV7-2 to TRBJ1-5; D is undetermined. This CDR3 contains 14 residues. Germline V gene sequence: CDR1 SGHTA, CDR2 FQGNSA. Between the trimmed V and J ends, which lost 2 bases and 6 bases, there was a span of 11 bases. The CDR3 coding sequence is TGTGCCAGCAGCTTATCTGGGCTCGGTCAGCCCCAGCATTTT. Translating gives CASSLSGLGQPQHF.

The chain uses TRBV9 and TRBJ1-2; D gene uncertain. Germline-derived CDR1 and CDR2 are SGDLS and YYNGEE. The germline V and J ends were trimmed by 0 bases and 4 bases, with 19 bases remaining between them. This CDR3 region has 17 residues. The CDR3 spells CASSVGVWSTASYGYTF. The CDR3 DNA is TGTGCCAGCAGCGTAGGCGTATGGAGCACAGCTAGCTATGGCTACACCTTC.

This clone has just a few counts. The chain links TRBV7-3 to TRBJ2-3; D is possibly TRBD1 (5 bases). The V end lost 4 bases, the J end lost 0 bases, and 11 bases lay between the germline ends. The CDR3 runs 15 residues. Germline loops: CDR1 SGHTA, CDR2 FQGTGA. This CDR3 reads CASSSMGRSTDTQYF. For the CDR3, the DNA is TGTGCCAGCAGCTCTATGGGGCGAAGCACAGATACGCAGTATTTT.

CDR3 sequence: CASSLILLTDTQYF. Here the CDR3 DNA reads TGTGCCAGCAGCCTAATTCTGCTCACAGATACGCAGTATTTT. V usage is TRBV3-1 (or the pseudogene TRBV3-2) and J usage is TRBJ2-3; D is unresolved. V was clipped by 4 bases and J by 2 bases, with 10 bases between them. Germline V lookup: CDR1 LGHDT, CDR2 YNNKEL (reference sequence). This CDR3 region has 14 residues.